This TCR beta chain is from a study of CXCR3-negative and CXCR3-positive naive CD8 T cells. This clonotype shows up as medium-sized by frequency. CDR1 and CDR2 (germline): LGHDT, YNNKEL (reference sequence). The CDR3 sequence is 14 residues long. UMI labels and 5' RACE were used to prepare the TRB cDNA libraries. TCRdb reprocessed the 5' RACE reads and reports one entry per CDR3 protein, with no DNA. This table holds approximately 5,300 distinct CDR3 sequences. Sequenced sample: naive CXCR3- CD8+ T cells from blood. Subset given: CD45RO-CCR7+CD27+CD95- naive CD8+ T cells lacking CXCR3 (TNR3-). The chain links TRBV3-1 to TRBJ2-1; TCRdb reports TRBD2, a call that lacks DNA to check it against. This TCR came from a human donor in good health. Some clones in this sample may be carry-over from other donors' samples. This CDR3 is CASSDGLEHIEQFF.